Listed below are T cell receptor beta chains from one sample, sequenced in a study of cytotoxic CD8 clonotypes in ibrutinib-treated CLL. Produced via immunoSEQ multiplex PCR; TCRdb's table is partial and in-frame only. The sample gives about 140,000 clones, 85% to 95% of which show up once; 10% to 13% is in the top ten. The sequencing here drew on PBMCs, taken after 12 months of ibrutinib treatment. The receptors were gathered from a human donor with chronic lymphocytic leukemia. CDR3s include the opening cysteine and the closing phenylalanine or tryptophan. A D gene is named only where the DNA matches it firmly. Clone size is given for some rows only: seen once, a few or many times, or a class if the clone is expanded.

12,TRBJ2-7,.,.,TRBV2,CASTPTLTEQYF,TGTGCCAGCACTCCGACACTCACCGAGCAGTACTTC
13,TRBJ2-7,TRBD1,.,TRBV6-6,CASSRQGPYEQYF,TGTGCCAGCAGTCGACAGGGCCCCTACGAGCAGTACTTC
13,TRBJ1-1,.,.,TRBV6-5,CATTGDMNTEAFF,TGTGCCACCACGGGGGATATGAACACTGAAGCTTTCTTT
14,TRBJ2-5,.,once,TRBV4-1,CASSLGTVQETQYF,TGCGCCAGCAGCCTGGGGACGGTCCAAGAGACCCAGTACTTC
14,TRBJ1-2,TRBD1,few,TRBV2,CASRQGVEVYGYTF,TGTGCCAGCAGACAGGGGGTGGAGGTCTATGGCTACACCTTC
13,TRBJ2-3,.,once,TRBV11-3,CASSRLGTDTQYF,TGTGCCAGCAGCCGGCTGGGCACAGATACGCAGTATTTT
15,TRBJ2-1,.,.,TRBV2,CASAVFRAAYNEQFF,TGTGCCAGTGCCGTTTTCAGGGCAGCTTACAATGAGCAGTTCTTC
15,TRBJ2-1,TRBD1,.,TRBV19,CASSQDRVKGDEQFF,TGTGCCAGTAGTCAGGACAGGGTAAAGGGCGATGAGCAGTTCTTC
14,TRBJ2-1,.,once,TRBV27,CASALGLGANEQFF,TGTGCCAGCGCTTTGGGACTCGGCGCCAATGAGCAGTTCTTC
18,TRBJ1-5,.,.,TRBV11-3,CASSSEGQGQNYNQPQHF,TGTGCCAGCAGCTCCGAGGGCCAGGGGCAGAATTACAATCAGCCCCAGCATTTT
14,TRBJ2-7,.,.,TRBV6-5,CASSPRDQRYEQYF,TGTGCCAGCAGTCCCCGGGACCAGCGTTACGAGCAGTACTTC
15,TRBJ2-7,TRBD2,.,TRBV11-1,CASSTRLAGVYEQYF,TGTGCCAGCAGTACAAGACTAGCGGGAGTGTACGAGCAGTACTTC
13,TRBJ2-3,.,.,TRBV27,CASSLAGPDTQYF,TGTGCCAGCAGTTTGGCGGGGCCAGATACGCAGTATTTT
12,TRBJ1-5,.,few,TRBV10-1,CASSNSGQPQHF,TGCGCCAGCAGTAATTCGGGTCAGCCCCAGCATTTT
16,TRBJ2-1,TRBD2,.,TRBV7-3,CASSTASGRARNEQFF,TGTGCCAGCAGCACCGCTAGCGGGAGGGCAAGAAATGAGCAGTTCTTC
15,TRBJ2-3,.,.,TRBV28,CASSPSGSRGDTQYF,TGTGCCAGCAGCCCATCTGGCAGCAGGGGAGATACGCAGTATTTT
14,TRBJ1-1,TRBD1,.,TRBV5-1,CASSLPGGRAEAFF,TGCGCCAGCAGCTTGCCAGGGGGCAGGGCTGAAGCTTTCTTT
14,TRBJ1-5,.,once,TRBV6-1,CASSFPGGNQPQHF,TGTGCCAGCAGCTTCCCTGGGGGCAATCAGCCCCAGCATTTT
13,TRBJ1-5,.,few,TRBV6-6,CASSYSGDQPQHF,TGTGCCAGCAGTTACTCCGGGGATCAGCCCCAGCATTTT
13,TRBJ2-4,.,.,TRBV6-1,CASSEPGPGIQYF,TGTGCCAGCAGTGAACCGGGACCTGGCATTCAGTACTTC
15,TRBJ1-2,.,.,TRBV6-5,CASSYSVSGAYGYTF,TGTGCCAGCAGTTACTCGGTATCTGGGGCCTATGGCTACACCTTC
17,TRBJ2-7,TRBD2,.,TRBV19,CASSIIGGDYGSYEQYF,TGTGCCAGTAGTATTATAGGTGGGGACTATGGATCCTACGAGCAGTACTTC
15,TRBJ1-2,.,.,TRBV7-9,CASSLVQGLKDGYTF,TGTGCCAGCAGCTTAGTTCAGGGATTAAAGGATGGCTACACCTTC
15,TRBJ2-7,TRBD2,once,TRBV11-2,CASCPGTSETYEQYF,TGTGCCAGCTGCCCAGGGACTAGCGAAACCTACGAGCAGTACTTC
17,TRBJ2-2,TRBD1,.,TRBV15,CATSNRRAGGFDGELFF,TGTGCCACCTCAAATCGGAGGGCAGGGGGCTTTGACGGGGAGCTGTTTTTT
14,TRBJ2-3,.,.,TRBV27,CASTLDSSTDTQYF,TGTGCCAGCACCCTGGACAGTAGCACAGATACGCAGTATTTT
15,TRBJ1-4,.,once,TRBV19,CASSSIGETNEKLFF,TGTGCCAGTAGTAGCATTGGTGAGACTAATGAAAAACTGTTTTTT
14,TRBJ2-3,.,.,TRBV15,CATSRDLKTDTQYF,TGTGCCACCAGCAGAGACCTTAAGACAGATACGCAGTATTTT
14,TRBJ2-7,.,.,TRBV18,CASSPHASPDEQYF,TGTGCCAGCTCACCCCACGCCAGTCCGGACGAGCAGTACTTC
14,TRBJ1-2,TRBD1,.,TRBV28,CASRGQGSSYGYTF,TGTGCCAGCAGAGGACAGGGGAGCTCATATGGCTACACCTTC
16,TRBJ2-6,.,.,TRBV18,CASSPRMGDWANVLTF,TGTGCCAGCTCACCAAGAATGGGGGACTGGGCCAACGTCCTGACTTTC
12,TRBJ2-7,.,.,TRBV10-1,CASRDRAGEQYF,TGCGCCAGCAGAGACCGGGCCGGCGAGCAGTACTTC
12,TRBJ1-4,.,.,TRBV6-5,CASSGTREKLFF,TGTGCCAGCAGTGGGACGCGGGAAAAACTGTTTTTT
15,TRBJ2-2,TRBD2,.,TRBV11-2,CASSLRLAETGELFF,TGTGCCAGCAGCCTCAGACTAGCGGAAACCGGGGAGCTGTTTTTT
15,TRBJ2-7,.,.,TRBV28,CASSNSGSGDYEQYF,TGTGCCAGCAGCAACTCCGGGTCAGGGGACTACGAGCAGTACTTC
15,TRBJ1-1,TRBD1,.,TRBV7-2,CASSTRQGLNTEAFF,TGTGCCAGCAGCACCCGACAGGGGTTGAACACTGAAGCTTTCTTT
12,TRBJ2-5,.,.,TRBV28,CAIGTGLQTQYF,TGTGCCATCGGAACAGGGCTTCAGACCCAGTACTTC
13,TRBJ1-5,.,.,TRBV7-7,CASSLTDDQPQHF,TGTGCTAGCAGCTTAACCGACGATCAGCCCCAGCATTTT
15,TRBJ1-2,.,.,TRBV6-5,CASSYSQGGVYGYTF,TGTGCCAGCAGTTATAGTCAAGGCGGCGTCTATGGCTACACCTTC
13,TRBJ2-7,.,.,TRBV7-6,CASSLEPHYEQYF,TGTGCCAGCAGCTTAGAGCCCCACTACGAGCAGTACTTC
16,TRBJ2-7,TRBD2,.,TRBV7-2,CASSSFSREGQSEQYF,TGTGCCAGCAGCTCATTTTCGCGGGAGGGCCAGTCCGAGCAGTACTTC
13,TRBJ1-1,.,.,TRBV19,CASSIFRHSEAFF,TGTGCCAGTAGTATTTTCCGACATAGTGAAGCTTTCTTT
14,TRBJ2-5,.,few,TRBV28,CAIQIGGSKETQYF,TGTGCCATCCAAATTGGGGGGAGCAAAGAGACCCAGTACTTC